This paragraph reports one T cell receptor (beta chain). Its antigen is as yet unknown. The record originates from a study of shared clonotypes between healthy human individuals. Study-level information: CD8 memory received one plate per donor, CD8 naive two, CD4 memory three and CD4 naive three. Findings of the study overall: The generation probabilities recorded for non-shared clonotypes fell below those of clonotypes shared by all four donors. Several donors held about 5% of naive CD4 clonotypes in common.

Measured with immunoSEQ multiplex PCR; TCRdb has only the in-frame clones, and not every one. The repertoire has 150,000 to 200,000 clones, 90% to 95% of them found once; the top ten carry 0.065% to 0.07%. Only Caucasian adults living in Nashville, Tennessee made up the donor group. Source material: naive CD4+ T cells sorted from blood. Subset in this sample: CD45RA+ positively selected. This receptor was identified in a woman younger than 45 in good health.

The CDR3 spells CASSRDRGLGNTIYF. DNA of the CDR3: TGTGCCAGCAGTAGGGACAGGGGGCTCGGAAACACCATATATTTT. This chain connects TRBV2 to TRBJ1-3, with 12 bases aligning to TRBD1. Germline-derived CDR1 and CDR2 are SNHLY and FYNNEI. The CDR3 has 15 amino acids. Trimming took 5 bases from V and 4 from J; bases not matched to a gene: 3.